The 11 T cell receptor beta chains presented below share a single source sample, sequenced in a study of regulatory dendritic cells for organ transplantation. No cognate antigen is known for these TCRs. Assay: immunoSEQ multiplex PCR; the TCRdb copy retains only in-frame clones and omits some. The sample has over 10,000 clones; over 85% are singletons. Sorted T cells were CFSE-labeled and cultured 5 days with allogeneic regulatory or mature dendritic cells at 1:10. The material sequenced was naive CD8+ T cells from blood cultured with regulatory dendritic cells. Subset given: CD45RA+ naive T cells. Receptor source: a human donor in good health.

This clone was detected only once. The chain is built from TRBV13 and TRBJ2-4; D is unclear. Germline lookup yields CDR1 PRHDT and CDR2 FYEKMQ (reference sequence). V gave up 5 bases and J gave up 5 bases, with 10 bases separating them. This CDR3 is 13 amino acids long. The CDR3 spells CASSLETQNIQYF. Written as DNA, the CDR3 is TGTGCCAGCAGCCTTGAAACACAAAACATTCAGTACTTC.

V usage is TRBV19 and J usage is TRBJ1-5; 7 bases match TRBD1. Germline V CDR1 and CDR2: LNHDA, SQIVND (reference sequence). CDR3 length: 20 residues. Trimming removed 5 bases from V and 5 bases from J; junction bases left unmatched: 24. The CDR3: CASSWVHSIDRARPDQPQHF. In DNA form, the CDR3 reads TGTGCCAGTAGTTGGGTCCACTCGATAGACAGGGCGCGGCCCGATCAGCCCCAGCATTTT.

CDR3 sequence reads: CASSQESGGVEKLFF. The CDR3 nucleotides read TGCGCCAGCAGCCAAGAGTCAGGGGGGGTTGAAAAACTGTTTTTT. The chain carries TRBV4-1 and TRBJ1-4; TRBD1 aligns across 7 bases. With V trimmed by 0 bases and J by 7 bases, 5 bases remained unmatched. The CDR3 sequence is 15 residues long. Looked up from germline, CDR1 is MGHRA and CDR2 is YSYEKL.

CDR3 bases: TGTGCCAGCAGCCCGAACTCCCTCACCCAGCAGTTCTTC. Its protein is CASSPNSLTQQFF. The chain recombines TRBV16 with TRBJ2-1; D uncertain. V lost 4 bases and J 11 bases, leaving 15 bases between the germline ends. The CDR3 loop spans 13 amino acids. CDR1 and CDR2 (germline): KGHSY, FQNENV.

The rearrangement joins TRBV7-6 to TRBJ2-3; 10 positions agree with TRBD2. J was trimmed by 2 bases and V by 3 bases; bases with no gene match: 5. The CDR3 totals 16 residues. Germline loops: CDR1 SGHVS, CDR2 FNYEAQ. The CDR3 protein is CASSFQSGGATDTQYF. DNA of the CDR3: TGTGCCAGCAGCTTTCAGAGCGGGGGGGCCACAGATACGCAGTATTTT. Full variable domain (outside the CDR3, taken from reference TRBV7-6 and TRBJ2-3): GAGVSQSPRYKVTKRGQDVALRCDPISGHVSLYWYRQALGQGPEFLTYFNYEAQQDKSGLPNDRFSAERPEGSISTLTIQRTEQRDSAMYRCASSFQSGGATDTQYFGPGTRLTVL.

V is TRBV27 and J is TRBJ1-3; the D gene is possibly TRBD1 (5 bases). Trimming removed 5 bases at V and 1 base at J, with 18 bases between. CDR1 and CDR2 (germline): MNHEY, SMNVEV (reference sequence). The CDR3 sequence is 17 residues long. The CDR3 bases are TGTGCCAGCAGTCCCCAGGGAATCCGATTTTCTGGAAACACCATATATTTT. Translation: CASSPQGIRFSGNTIYF.

The chain links TRBV5-6 to TRBJ2-5; D possibly corresponds to TRBD1 (6 bases). The CDR3 has 16 residues. The V gene's germline CDR1 is SGHDT and CDR2 YYEEEE. Trimming pared 4 bases from V and 3 bases from J, leaving 19 bases between. CDR3 DNA sequence: TGTGCCAGCAGCGCGGATCTAATGGCAGGGGAAGAGACCCAGTACTTC. Translated: CASSADLMAGEETQYF.

The chain recombines TRBV7-9 with TRBJ2-5; the D gene is possibly TRBD1 (6 bases). This CDR3 spans 14 amino acids. Per germline, CDR1 SEHNR and CDR2 FQNEAQ (reference sequence). Trimming cost V 5 bases and J 0 bases, with 10 bases left between them. The CDR3 DNA is TGTGCCAGCAGCGACAGGCCGAACCAAGAGACCCAGTACTTC. Translation gives CASSDRPNQETQYF.

The chain links TRBV5-1 to TRBJ1-1, with 7 bases aligning to TRBD1. The CDR3 extends over 15 amino acids. J lost 1 base, V lost 4 bases, and 7 bases had no gene match. Germline CDR1 and CDR2: SGHRS and YFSETQ. This CDR3 reads CASSPDRAQNTEAFF. The CDR3 nucleotides read TGCGCCAGCAGCCCTGACAGGGCACAGAACACTGAAGCTTTCTTT.

J is TRBJ1-2 and V is TRBV6-1; TRBD1 is a possible D gene (6 bases). The V and J ends lost 3 bases and 5 bases respectively, with 13 bases between them. The CDR3 covers 14 residues. Germline CDR1 and CDR2: MNHNS and SASEGT. This CDR3 is CASSDFQGTYGYTF. In nucleotides, the CDR3 is TGTGCCAGCAGTGATTTTCAGGGGACGTATGGCTACACCTTC.

The chain carries TRBV4-2 and TRBJ2-5; 10 nucleotides line up with TRBD2. The DNA matches TRBJ2-7 better at its end, which makes the J call doubtful. CDR1 and CDR2 (germline): LGHNA, YNFKEQ. This CDR3 is built from 16 residues. The CDR3 DNA follows: TGTGCCAGCAGCCAAGAGTATCTAGCGGGGGTCTACGAGCAGTACTTC. It is translated as CASSQEYLAGVYEQYF.